Following are 23 T cell receptor beta chains from one sample sequenced in a study of T-cell memory formation after mild COVID-19. TCRdb re-analysed the 5' RACE reads in MiXCR, keeping a single row per CDR3 protein. Of hundreds of thousands of distinct CDR3 sequences in the sample, roughly 17% were seen once. Sequencing was performed on PBMCs or a T cell subset sorted from them (not recorded which). The receptors come from a young man who had mild COVID-19 (a few samples of this study predate the infection). Cell type and time point are not known.

V gene TRBV5-4 combines with J gene TRBJ2-7; D gene unclear. The CDR3 is 13 amino acids. V gave up 4 bases and J gave up 3 bases, with 11 bases separating them. Germline CDR1 is SGHNT and CDR2 is YYREEE (reference sequence). In DNA, the CDR3 is TGTGCCAGCAGCCGCGACTCTGTCTACGAGCAGTACTTC. This gives the protein CASSRDSVYEQYF.

This chain connects TRBV18 to TRBJ2-3; 11 bases are shared with TRBD2. Germline V gene sequence: CDR1 KGHSH, CDR2 LQKENI. This CDR3 has 17 amino acids. Trimming cost V 4 bases and J 2 bases; bases outside gene matches: 8. CDR3 nucleotides: TGTGCCAGCTCACGACAGATTAGCGGGGGGGCCACAGATACGCAGTATTTT. This translates into CASSRQISGGATDTQYF.

This chain links TRBV2 with TRBJ2-7; 7 bases are a match to TRBD2. Germline V gene sequence: CDR1 SNHLY, CDR2 FYNNEI. Unmatched junction bases numbered 16, after V lost 5 bases and J lost 9 bases. The CDR3 is made up of 15 amino acids. The CDR3 DNA reads as TGTGCCAGCAGTCGGTCGGGGGGAGACCTACGAGGGCAGTACGTC. This sequence encodes CASSRSGGDLRGQYV.

The CDR3 here is CASTAMSSTDTQYF. DNA of the CDR3: TGTGCCAGCACAGCGATGTCCAGCACAGATACGCAGTATTTT. This chain connects TRBV6-6 to TRBJ2-3; no reliable D call. The CDR3 spans 14 residues. V dropped 7 bases and J dropped 0 bases, with 11 bases sitting between them. Per germline, CDR1 MNHNY and CDR2 SVGAGI (reference sequence).

J is TRBJ2-3 and V is TRBV4-3, with unresolved D. The CDR3 length is 14 residues. Trimming cost V 4 bases and J 6 bases, with 14 bases left between them. CDR1 LGHNA and CDR2 YSLEER come from the germline V gene. The CDR3 region is CASSRMGSPDTQYF. The CDR3 nucleotides read TGCGCCAGCAGCCGAATGGGTTCCCCCGATACGCAGTATTTT.

This clonotype was found many times. The V gene is TRBV18, the J gene TRBJ2-3; no firm D call. The CDR3 runs 16 residues. CDR1 is KGHSH and CDR2 is LQKENI in the germline V gene. Trimming removed 3 bases from V and 0 bases from J, with 13 bases in between. Here the CDR3 reads CASSPPRLTSTDTQYF. The CDR3 DNA follows: TGTGCCAGCTCACCCCCCCGACTTACCAGCACAGATACGCAGTATTTT.

This sequence joins TRBV7-9 and TRBJ1-2; 7 bases align to TRBD1. V gave up 1 base and J gave up 8 bases; unmatched junction bases: 7. This CDR3 is built from 14 residues. CDR1 and CDR2 (germline): SEHNR, FQNEAQ (reference sequence). The CDR3 nucleotides read TGTGCCAGCAGCTTAGAGACAGGGTCAGGCGGCTACACCTTC. Residues: CASSLETGSGGYTF. Full variable domain (outside the CDR3, taken from reference TRBV7-9 and TRBJ1-2): DTGVSQNPRHKITKRGQNVTFRCDPISEHNRLYWYRQTLGQGPEFLTYFQNEAQLEKSRLLSDRFSAERPKGSFSTLEIQRTEQGDSAMYLCASSLETGSGGYTFGSGTRLTVV.

The V gene is TRBV9, the J gene TRBJ1-5; D unresolved. CDR1 is SGDLS, CDR2 YYNGEE, per germline. Trimming took 3 bases from V and 6 from J, leaving 10 bases between them. The CDR3 length is 13 residues. As DNA, the CDR3 is TGTGCCAGCAGCGGGAATCTCGGTCAGCCCCAGCATTTT. Its translation: CASSGNLGQPQHF.

The V call is TRBV7-9, the J call TRBJ1-5; maybe TRBD1 (5 bases). Germline loops: CDR1 SEHNR, CDR2 FQNEAQ (reference sequence). The V and J ends lost 4 bases and 0 bases respectively, with 13 bases between them. This CDR3 spans 16 amino acids. The CDR3 coding sequence is TGTGCCAGCAGCTCCTCACTGGGGCATAGCAATCAGCCCCAGCATTTT. Amino acids: CASSSSLGHSNQPQHF. Variable domain in full (rest from reference TRBV7-9 and TRBJ1-5): DTGVSQNPRHKITKRGQNVTFRCDPISEHNRLYWYRQTLGQGPEFLTYFQNEAQLEKSRLLSDRFSAERPKGSFSTLEIQRTEQGDSAMYLCASSSSLGHSNQPQHFGDGTRLSIL.

This clonotype was found many times. The chain carries TRBV12-3 or TRBV12-4 and TRBJ2-7, with 8 bases fitting TRBD1. Trimming took 3 bases from V and 5 from J; bases not matched to a gene: 6. The CDR3 consists of 14 residues. CDR3 sequence (DNA): TGTGCCAGCAGTTTCGACAGGGGACCCGACGAGCAGTACTTC. It is translated as CASSFDRGPDEQYF.

This clonotype came up many times. The gene calls are TRBV7-2 and TRBJ2-2; D tentatively fits TRBD1 or TRBD2 (5 bases each). Between the trimmed V and J ends, which lost 4 bases and 5 bases, there was a span of 14 bases. CDR3 length: 15 residues. Germline CDR1 is SGHTA and CDR2 is FQGNSA. The CDR3 sequence: CASSSPRQRTGELFF. Here the CDR3 DNA reads TGTGCCAGCAGCTCCCCCCGACAGCGGACCGGGGAGCTGTTTTTT. Supplemented by reference TRBV7-2 and TRBJ2-2, the full variable domain reads GAGVSQSPSNKVTEKGKDVELRCDPISGHTALYWYRQSLGQGLEFLIYFQGNSAPDKSGLPSDRFSAERTGGSVSTLTIQRTQQEDSAVYLCASSSPRQRTGELFFGEGSRLTVL.

This clonotype occurred a few times. The rearrangement joins TRBV9 to TRBJ1-1, with D perhaps matching TRBD1 (6 bases). The germline V gene encodes CDR1 SGDLS and CDR2 YYNGEE. The ends were cut back, 0 bases at V and 3 bases at J, with 12 bases in the middle. The CDR3 covers 15 residues. The CDR3 coding sequence is TGTGCCAGCAGCGTAGAGGGGGGAGCGTACACTGAAGCTTTCTTT. It codes for CASSVEGGAYTEAFF.

This clonotype was seen only a few times. This chain uses TRBV7-6 with TRBJ2-7; TRBD1 or TRBD2 may be the D gene (5 bases each). Trimming left V 2 bases short and J 12 bases short, with 17 bases between. The CDR3 has 13 amino acids. The germline gives CDR1 SGHVS, CDR2 FNYEAQ. In DNA, the CDR3 is TGTGCCAGCAGCTTAATAGGGGAGACGGATTTGTACGTC. Translating gives CASSLIGETDLYV.

The genes are TRBV29-1 and TRBJ1-1, with D unclear. The germline V and J ends were trimmed by 4 bases and 6 bases, with 15 bases remaining between them. The germline gives CDR1 SQVTM, CDR2 ANQGSEA. This CDR3 region has 13 residues. CDR3 protein: CSVASAEMAEAFF. The DNA of the CDR3 is TGCAGCGTTGCTTCCGCGGAGATGGCTGAAGCTTTCTTT.

This clonotype has ten or more counts. The chain has TRBV7-9 and TRBJ1-1, with a possible D match to TRBD1 (6 bases). Trimming pared 2 bases from V and 0 bases from J, leaving 10 bases between. The germline CDR1 and CDR2 sequences are SEHNR and FQNEAQ (reference sequence). This CDR3 contains 15 residues. The CDR3 sequence is CASSLFGGMNTEAFF. The CDR3 region has the DNA TGTGCCAGCAGCTTATTTGGGGGCATGAACACTGAAGCTTTCTTT.

This clonotype was counted at least ten times. The junction shows a germline mismatch at one end, possibly a read error. This chain links TRBV6-4 with TRBJ2-6; D is uncertain. The CDR3 covers 13 residues. Germline V gene data show CDR1 as MRHNA and CDR2 as SNTAGT. The CDR3 DNA sequence: TGTGCCAGCAGGGACTCTGGGGCCAACGTCCTGACTTTC. Translating gives CASRDSGANVLTF.

This clonotype was detected only a few times. V usage is TRBV9 and J usage is TRBJ1-6, with D perhaps matching TRBD1 (5 bases). V dropped 0 bases and J dropped 10 bases, with 17 bases sitting between them. This CDR3 comprises 16 residues. The germline V gene encodes CDR1 SGDLS and CDR2 YYNGEE. CDR3 DNA sequence: TGTGCCAGCAGCGTAGGGGTGACAGAGGGTTTCTCACCCCTCCACTTT. Amino acid sequence: CASSVGVTEGFSPLHF.

In the case of this clonotype: Here the CDR3 omits its conserved ending phenylalanine or tryptophan, so a read error is the likely source. V usage is TRBV29-1 and J usage is TRBJ1-1; the match to TRBD1 covers 9 bases. The CDR3 length is 13 residues. CDR1 SQVTM and CDR2 ANQGSEA come from the germline V gene. The V and J ends lost 5 bases and 4 bases, in that order; junction bases with no gene match: 5. The CDR3 loop reads CSVSQTGGTEAFY. The CDR3 DNA sequence: TGCAGCGTTTCCCAGACAGGGGGCACTGAAGCTTTCTAT.

The chain employs TRBV15 and TRBJ2-2; D remains ambiguous. CDR1 is LNHNV and CDR2 is YYDKDF in the germline V gene (reference sequence). This CDR3 has 16 amino acids. V lost 0 bases to trimming and J lost 7 bases, with 15 bases between them. The chain's CDR3 is CATSRDGIGRSGELFF. The CDR3 nucleotides read TGTGCCACCAGCAGAGATGGGATCGGACGGAGCGGGGAGCTGTTTTTT.

This clonotype was detected a few times. This CDR3 reads CASSPDYFRGASNEQFF. The CDR3 nucleotides are TGTGCCAGCAGCCCGGATTACTTCCGGGGGGCGAGCAATGAGCAGTTCTTC. The V gene is TRBV3-1, the J gene TRBJ2-1; the D gene is possibly TRBD2 (7 bases). The CDR3 covers 17 residues. Looked up from germline, CDR1 is LGHDT and CDR2 is YNNKEL (reference sequence). The V end lost 4 bases, the J end lost 6 bases, and 22 bases lay between the germline ends.

V and J are TRBV4-3 and TRBJ2-5; 8 nucleotides align to TRBD1. There are 15 residues in the CDR3. V dropped 0 bases and J dropped 4; count of bases not matched to a gene: 4. Germline values: CDR1 LGHNA, CDR2 YSLEER. The CDR3 region is CASSQETTGGETQYF. The CDR3 nucleotides are TGCGCCAGCAGCCAAGAGACTACAGGGGGAGAGACCCAGTACTTC.

The V call is TRBV20-1, the J call TRBJ2-1; D possibly matches TRBD1 or TRBD2 (5 bases each). Germline V lookup: CDR1 DFQATT, CDR2 SNEGSKA (reference sequence). CDR3 size: 13 residues. V was cut by 3 bases and J by 7 bases, with 13 bases left in between. CDR3 nucleotide sequence: TGCAGTGCTAGCCCCCCGGGACGAAATGAGCAGTTCTTC. Its protein is CSASPPGRNEQFF.

The CDR3: CASSQVTEAYGYTF. DNA of the CDR3: TGCGCCAGCAGCCAAGTCACGGAGGCCTATGGCTACACCTTC. The chain is built from TRBV4-3 and TRBJ1-2; the D is unclear. V was shortened by 1 base and J by 4 bases, with 10 bases between the two germline ends. The CDR3 loop spans 14 amino acids. Germline V CDR1 and CDR2: LGHNA, YSLEER.